The present TCR beta chain was sequenced within a study of CXCR3-negative and CXCR3-positive naive CD8 T cells. Study findings and constraints: Memory cells differed in TRBV-TRBJ usage, but naive CXCR3-negative and CXCR3-positive cells had similar usage. Diversity in memory CD8+ cells fell much lower than the comparably high levels seen in both naive subsets. TRB CDR3s were more hydrophobic in CXCR3-positive than in CXCR3-negative naive cells.

Germline CDR1 SQVTM, CDR2 ANQGSEA. CDR3 length equals 17 residues. Concerning this clonotype: Its antigen is unknown.

All TRB cDNA libraries came from 5' RACE performed with UMI labels. No DNA is given; TCRdb re-called the 5' RACE reads and lists each CDR3 protein once. In all, the sample yields approximately 130,000 distinct CDR3 sequences. The sample was naive CXCR3+ CD8+ T cells from blood. Regarding subset: CD45RO-CCR7+CD27+CD95- naive CD8+ T cells expressing CXCR3 (TNR3+). The TCR comes from a human donor in good health. Some clones in this sample may be carry-over from other donors' samples. This rearrangement joins TRBV29-1 to TRBJ2-7; TCRdb calls TRBD2, which cannot be checked without DNA. This chain's CDR3 is CSVGNLGVGPGPYEQYF.